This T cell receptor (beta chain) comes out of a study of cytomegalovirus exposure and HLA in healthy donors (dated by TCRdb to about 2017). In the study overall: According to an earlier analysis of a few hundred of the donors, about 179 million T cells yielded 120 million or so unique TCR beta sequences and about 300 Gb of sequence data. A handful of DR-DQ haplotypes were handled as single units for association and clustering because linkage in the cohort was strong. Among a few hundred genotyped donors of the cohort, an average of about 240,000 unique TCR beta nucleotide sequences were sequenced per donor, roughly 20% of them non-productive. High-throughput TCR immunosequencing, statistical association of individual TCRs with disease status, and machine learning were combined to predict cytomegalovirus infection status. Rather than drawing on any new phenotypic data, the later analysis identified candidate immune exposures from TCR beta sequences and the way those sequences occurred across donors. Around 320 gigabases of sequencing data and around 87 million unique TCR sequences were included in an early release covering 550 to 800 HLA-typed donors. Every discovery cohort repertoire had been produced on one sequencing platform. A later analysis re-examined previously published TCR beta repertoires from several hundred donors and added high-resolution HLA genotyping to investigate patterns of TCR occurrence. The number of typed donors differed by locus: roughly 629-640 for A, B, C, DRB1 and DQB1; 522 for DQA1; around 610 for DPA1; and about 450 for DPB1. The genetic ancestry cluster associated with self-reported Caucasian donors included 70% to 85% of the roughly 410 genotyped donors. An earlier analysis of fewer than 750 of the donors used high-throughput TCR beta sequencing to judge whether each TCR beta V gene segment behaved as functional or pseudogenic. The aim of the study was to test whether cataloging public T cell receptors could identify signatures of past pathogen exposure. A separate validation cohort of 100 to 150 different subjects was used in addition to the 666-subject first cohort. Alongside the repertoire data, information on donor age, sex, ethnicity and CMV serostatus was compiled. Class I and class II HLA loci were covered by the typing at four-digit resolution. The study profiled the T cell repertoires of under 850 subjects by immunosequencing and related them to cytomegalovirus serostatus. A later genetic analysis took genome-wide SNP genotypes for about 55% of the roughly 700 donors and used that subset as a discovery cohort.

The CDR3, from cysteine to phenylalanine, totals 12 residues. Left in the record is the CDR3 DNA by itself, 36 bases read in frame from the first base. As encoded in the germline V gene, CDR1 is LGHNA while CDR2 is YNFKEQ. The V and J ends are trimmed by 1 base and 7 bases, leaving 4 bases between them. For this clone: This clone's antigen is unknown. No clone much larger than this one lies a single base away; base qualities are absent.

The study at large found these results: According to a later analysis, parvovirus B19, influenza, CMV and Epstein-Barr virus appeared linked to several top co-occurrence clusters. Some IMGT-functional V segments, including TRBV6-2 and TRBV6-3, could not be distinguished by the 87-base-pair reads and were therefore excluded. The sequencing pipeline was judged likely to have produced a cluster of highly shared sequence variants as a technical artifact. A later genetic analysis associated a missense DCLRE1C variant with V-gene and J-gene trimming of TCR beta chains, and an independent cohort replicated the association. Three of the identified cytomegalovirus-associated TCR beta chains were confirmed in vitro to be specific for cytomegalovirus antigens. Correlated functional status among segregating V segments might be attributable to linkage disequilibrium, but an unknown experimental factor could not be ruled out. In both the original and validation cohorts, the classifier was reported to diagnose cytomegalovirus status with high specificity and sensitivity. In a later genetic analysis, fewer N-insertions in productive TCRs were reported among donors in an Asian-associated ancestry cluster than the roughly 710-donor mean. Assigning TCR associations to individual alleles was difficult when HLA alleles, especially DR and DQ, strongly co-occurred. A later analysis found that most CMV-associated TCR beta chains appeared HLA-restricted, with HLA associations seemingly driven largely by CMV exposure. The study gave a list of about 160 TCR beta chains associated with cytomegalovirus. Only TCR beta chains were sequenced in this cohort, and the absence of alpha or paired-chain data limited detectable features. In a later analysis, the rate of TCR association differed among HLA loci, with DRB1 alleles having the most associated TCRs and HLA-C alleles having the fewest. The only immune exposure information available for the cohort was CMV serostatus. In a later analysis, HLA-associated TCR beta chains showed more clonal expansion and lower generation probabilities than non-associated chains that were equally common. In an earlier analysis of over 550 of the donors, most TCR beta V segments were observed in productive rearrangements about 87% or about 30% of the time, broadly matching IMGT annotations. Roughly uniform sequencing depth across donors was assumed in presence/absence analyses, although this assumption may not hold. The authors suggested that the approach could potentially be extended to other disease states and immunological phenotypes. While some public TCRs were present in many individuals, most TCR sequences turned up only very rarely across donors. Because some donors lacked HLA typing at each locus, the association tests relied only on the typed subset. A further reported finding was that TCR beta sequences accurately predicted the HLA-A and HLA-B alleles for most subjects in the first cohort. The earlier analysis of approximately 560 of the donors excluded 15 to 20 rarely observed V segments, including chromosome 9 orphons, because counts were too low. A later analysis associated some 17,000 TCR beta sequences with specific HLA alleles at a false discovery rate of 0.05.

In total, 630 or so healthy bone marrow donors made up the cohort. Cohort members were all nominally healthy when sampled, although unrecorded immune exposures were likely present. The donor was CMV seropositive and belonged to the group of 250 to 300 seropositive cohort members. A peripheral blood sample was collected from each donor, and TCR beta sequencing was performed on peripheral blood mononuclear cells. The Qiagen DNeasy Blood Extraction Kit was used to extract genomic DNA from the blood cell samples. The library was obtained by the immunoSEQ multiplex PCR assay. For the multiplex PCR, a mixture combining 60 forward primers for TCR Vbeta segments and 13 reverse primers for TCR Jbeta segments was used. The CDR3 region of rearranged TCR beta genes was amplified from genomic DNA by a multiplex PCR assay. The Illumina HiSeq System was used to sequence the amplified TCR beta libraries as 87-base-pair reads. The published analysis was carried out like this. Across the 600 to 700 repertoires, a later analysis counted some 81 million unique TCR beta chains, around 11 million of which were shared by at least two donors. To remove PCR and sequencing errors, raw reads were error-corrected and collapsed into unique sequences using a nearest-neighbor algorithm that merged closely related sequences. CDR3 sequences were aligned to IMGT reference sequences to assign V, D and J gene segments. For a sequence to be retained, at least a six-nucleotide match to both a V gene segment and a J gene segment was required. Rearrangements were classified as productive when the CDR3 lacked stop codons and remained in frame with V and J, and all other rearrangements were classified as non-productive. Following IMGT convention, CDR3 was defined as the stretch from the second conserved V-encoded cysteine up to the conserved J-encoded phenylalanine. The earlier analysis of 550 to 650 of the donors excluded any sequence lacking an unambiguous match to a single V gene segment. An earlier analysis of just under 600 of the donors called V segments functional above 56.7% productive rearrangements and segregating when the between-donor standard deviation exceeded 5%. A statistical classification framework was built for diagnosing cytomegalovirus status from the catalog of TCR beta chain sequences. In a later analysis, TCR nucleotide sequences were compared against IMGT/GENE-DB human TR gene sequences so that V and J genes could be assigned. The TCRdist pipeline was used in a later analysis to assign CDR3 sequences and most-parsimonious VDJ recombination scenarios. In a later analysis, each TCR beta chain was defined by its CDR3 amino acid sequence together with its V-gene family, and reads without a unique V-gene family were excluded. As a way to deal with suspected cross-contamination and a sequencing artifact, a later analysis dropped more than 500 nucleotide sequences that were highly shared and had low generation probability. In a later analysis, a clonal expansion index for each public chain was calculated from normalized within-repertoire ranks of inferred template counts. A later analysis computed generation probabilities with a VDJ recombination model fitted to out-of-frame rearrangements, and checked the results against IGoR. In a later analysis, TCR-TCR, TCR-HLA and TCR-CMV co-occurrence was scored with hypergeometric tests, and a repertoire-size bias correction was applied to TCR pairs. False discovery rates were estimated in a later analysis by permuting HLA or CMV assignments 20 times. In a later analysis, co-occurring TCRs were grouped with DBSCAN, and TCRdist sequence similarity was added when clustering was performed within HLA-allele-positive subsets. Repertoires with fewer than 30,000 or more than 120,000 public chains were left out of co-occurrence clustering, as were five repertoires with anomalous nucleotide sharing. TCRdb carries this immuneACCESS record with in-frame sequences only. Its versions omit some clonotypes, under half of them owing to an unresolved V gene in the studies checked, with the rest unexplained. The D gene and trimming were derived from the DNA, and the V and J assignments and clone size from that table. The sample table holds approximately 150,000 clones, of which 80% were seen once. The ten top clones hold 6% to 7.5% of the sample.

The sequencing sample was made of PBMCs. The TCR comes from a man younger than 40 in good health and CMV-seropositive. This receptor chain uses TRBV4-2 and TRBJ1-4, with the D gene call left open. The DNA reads TGTGCCAGCAGCCAAGCCGGTGAAAAACTGTTTTTT. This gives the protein CASSQAGEKLFF.